This is a list of T cell receptor beta chains from one sample in a study of CD8+ T cells in alopecia areata. Some clones are missing from TCRdb's copy, which holds only in-frame ones; the method was immunoSEQ multiplex PCR. The repertoire holds 120,000 or so clones, with 61% as singletons. This specimen consisted of CD4+ T cells sorted from blood, obtained at week 4, from a patient treated with tofacitinib. These TCRs come from a human donor with alopecia areata. The CDR3 runs from the conserved cysteine through the conserved F or W. D genes are given only for firm matches. Where a row states a size, it is once, few, many or the class of an expanded clone; other rows omit it.

J gene,D gene,V gene,clone size,CDR3 DNA,CDR3 protein
TRBJ1-2,TRBD1,TRBV5-1,once,TGCGCCAGCAGCTTTCAGGGACAGGGGGCCGGCTACACCTTC,CASSFQGQGAGYTF
TRBJ2-2,.,TRBV5-4,.,TGTGCCAGCAGCTTGGCGGCCACCGGGGAGCTGTTTTTT,CASSLAATGELFF
TRBJ1-1,.,TRBV7-9,.,TGTGCCAGCAGCCCAGGGTTGATGAACACTGAAGCTTTCTTT,CASSPGLMNTEAFF
TRBJ1-2,TRBD1,TRBV9,.,TGTGCCAGCAGCGTAGGGCAGGGGGATGGCTACACCTTC,CASSVGQGDGYTF
TRBJ1-1,.,TRBV6-1,few,TGTGCCAGCAGTGACCGGATCTCTGAAGCTTTCTTT,CASSDRISEAFF
TRBJ1-2,.,TRBV4-3,.,TGCGCCAGCAGCCAGGGCTCGGCAGCTAGGGGCTACACCTTC,CASSQGSAARGYTF
TRBJ2-7,.,TRBV7-2,.,TGTGCCAGCAGCTTCAGGAGGAGCTCCTACGAGCAGTACTTC,CASSFRRSSYEQYF
TRBJ2-3,TRBD1,TRBV18,.,TGTGCCAGCTCCCACAGGGGCCTTGGGGCAGATACGCAGTATTTT,CASSHRGLGADTQYF
TRBJ2-5,.,TRBV6-5,few,TGTGCCAGCAGTTACTCGGGGGAGACCCAGTACTTC,CASSYSGETQYF
TRBJ1-2,.,TRBV5-1,.,TGCGCCAGCAGCTCTGACGGCTATGGCTACACCTTC,CASSSDGYGYTF
TRBJ1-2,.,TRBV6-1,.,TGTGCCAGCAGTAGTTATTCTGGCTACACCTTC,CASSSYSGYTF
TRBJ1-2,.,TRBV30,once,TGTGCCTGGAGTGTACAGATCTCTGGCTACACCTTC,CAWSVQISGYTF
TRBJ2-6,.,TRBV5-6,.,TGTGCCAGCAGCTTCAGGCCTGGGGCCAACGTCCTGACTTTC,CASSFRPGANVLTF
TRBJ2-7,.,TRBV21-1,.,TGTGCCAGCACCTATTACGAGCAGTACTTC,CASTYYEQYF
TRBJ1-1,.,TRBV29-1,.,TGCAGCGGTGTACAGGGACTGGGGGTGAGCACTGAAGCTTTCTTT,CSGVQGLGVSTEAFF
TRBJ2-2,TRBD1,TRBV4-3,few,TGCGCCAGCAGCGGAAGACAGGGGGCTTTGAACACCGGGGAGCTGTTTTTT,CASSGRQGALNTGELFF
TRBJ2-7,TRBD2,TRBV6-5,.,TGTGCCAGCAACCGGGGGGTGGGGTACGAGCAGTACTTC,CASNRGVGYEQYF
TRBJ1-1,.,TRBV29-1,.,TGCAGCGTTAGACAACAATTCGATACTGAAGCTTTCTTT,CSVRQQFDTEAFF